This T cell receptor beta chain was recovered during a study of T cell responses to AZD1222 COVID-19 vaccine. Findings and limits, study-wide: Across the whole spike, CD4 TCRs peaked at regions 160-218 and 743-854.

Germline V gives CDR1 LGHDT, CDR2 YNNKEL (reference sequence). V was pared by 4 bases and J by 6 bases, with 12 bases between. The CDR3 runs to 14 residues. This clone was observed a handful of times. Antigen: not known. The table came from immunoSEQ multiplex PCR; TCRdb's copy has only in-frame clones and leaves some out. The sample holds more than 95,000 clones; less than 90% are singletons and the top ten take 25% to 30%. The sequencing used peripheral blood, collected on day 0 of AZD1222 vaccination. This chain connects TRBV3-1 (or the pseudogene TRBV3-2) to TRBJ1-4; D possibly corresponds to TRBD1 (5 bases). This TCR came from an adult in good health. DNA of the CDR3: TGTGCCAGCAGCCCGGGGGACCTGGATGAAAAACTGTTTTTT. Residues: CASSPGDLDEKLFF.